A selection of T cell receptor beta chains follows, all from one sample in a study of blood T cell repertoires in COVID-19. Assay: immunoSEQ multiplex PCR; the TCRdb copy retains only in-frame clones and omits some. The sample records 310,000 or so clones, 70% to 90% being singletons. The specimen sequenced was PBMCs or T cells enriched from blood (not recorded which). These receptors originate from a woman younger than 45 who had recovered from COVID-19. Each CDR3 is given with its conserved first and last residue. The order of the fields is D gene, clone size, V gene, J gene, CDR3 length, CDR3 DNA, CDR3 protein. D genes are given only for firm matches. The size field is filled for only some rows; it gives once, few, many or a size class.

NA	NA	TRBV14	TRBJ1-2	16	TGTGCCAGCAGCCAAGTGGGCGGCAGGGTCGACTATGGCTACACCTTC	CASSQVGGRVDYGYTF
NA	NA	TRBV30	TRBJ1-1	14	TGTGCCTGGAGTGCTGGGGGGAGGGGAACTGAAGCTTTCTTT	CAWSAGGRGTEAFF
TRBD1	NA	TRBV9	TRBJ2-2	15	TGTGCCAGCAGCACCAGACAGGGGGCTGGCGGGGAGCTGTTTTTT	CASSTRQGAGGELFF
TRBD1	NA	TRBV6-4	TRBJ1-1	17	TGTGCCAGCAGTGACTCACCTTTTGGACAGGGGGACACTGAAGCTTTCTTT	CASSDSPFGQGDTEAFF
TRBD1	NA	TRBV6-5	TRBJ1-2	14	TGTGCCAGCAGGGGAAGGACAGGGGCGAGGGGCTACACCTTC	CASRGRTGARGYTF
NA	NA	TRBV6-5	TRBJ1-5	12	TGTGCCAGCAGCTCACTCAATCAGCCCCAGCATTTT	CASSSLNQPQHF
NA	NA	TRBV6-5	TRBJ2-5	10	TGTGCCAGTGCTCGGGAGACCCAGTACTTC	CASARETQYF
NA	once	TRBV27	TRBJ2-7	14	TGTGCCAGCAGTTACTCACAGGGTAACTACGAGCAGTACTTC	CASSYSQGNYEQYF
NA	NA	TRBV2	TRBJ1-1	11	TGTGCCAGCAGTGTAGGGGTTGAAGCTTTCTTT	CASSVGVEAFF
NA	once	TRBV11-3	TRBJ2-2	15	TGTGCCAGCAGCTGGGGACTGGGAAACACCGGGGAGCTGTTTTTT	CASSWGLGNTGELFF
TRBD1	NA	TRBV28	TRBJ1-3	14	TGTGCCAGCAGTTCGACAGGGACTGGAAACACCATATATTTT	CASSSTGTGNTIYF
NA	NA	TRBV7-8	TRBJ1-3	13	TGTGCCAGCAGCTTAGCGGGGGGGAACACCATATATTTT	CASSLAGGNTIYF
NA	NA	TRBV2	TRBJ2-3	15	TGTGCCAGCAGTGATACGGGGATCCCTACCGATACGCAGTATTTT	CASSDTGIPTDTQYF
TRBD1	NA	TRBV6-5	TRBJ1-1	15	TGTGCCAGCAGTCACCGGGACAGGGGGCTGGATGAAGCTTTCTTT	CASSHRDRGLDEAFF
NA	NA	TRBV20-1	TRBJ1-2	14	TGCAGTGCTAGTTTCCAGACTGCTAACTATGGCTACACCTTC	CSASFQTANYGYTF
NA	NA	TRBV7-9	TRBJ1-1	11	TGTGCCAGCAGCTTCGGAGATGAAGCTTTCTTT	CASSFGDEAFF
NA	NA	TRBV19	TRBJ2-7	16	TGTGCCAGTAGCGCCGAAGCCTCGGGACAAATCTACGAGCAGTACTTC	CASSAEASGQIYEQYF
NA	once	TRBV9	TRBJ1-1	15	TGTGCCAGCAGCTGGATGACAGAAGCAAGTTCTGAAGCTTTCTTT	CASSWMTEASSEAFF
TRBD1	NA	TRBV4-3	TRBJ1-1	20	TGCGCCAGCAGCCACCCTCTGCGGGGGGGACAGGTCCTTATGAACACTGAAGCTTTCTTT	CASSHPLRGGQVLMNTEAFF
NA	NA	TRBV6-5	TRBJ2-1	14	TGTGCCAGCAGTCTGGACATCTCCTACAATGAGCAGTTCTTC	CASSLDISYNEQFF
NA	NA	TRBV29-1	TRBJ2-5	14	TGCAGCGCACAACTTCAGGGAAGGGGGGAGACCCAGTACTTC	CSAQLQGRGETQYF
TRBD1	few	TRBV7-2	TRBJ1-1	15	TGTGCCAGCAGCCTCCGGACAGGGTCGGGCACTGAAGCTTTCTTT	CASSLRTGSGTEAFF
NA	NA	TRBV14	TRBJ1-4	17	TGTGCCAGCAGCCAAGGCTCCGGACAGTATTTAAATGAAAAACTGTTTTTT	CASSQGSGQYLNEKLFF
NA	NA	TRBV7-9	TRBJ2-4	14	TGTGCCAGCAGCTTAAGGGGAGCCAAAAACATTCAGTACTTC	CASSLRGAKNIQYF
TRBD1	NA	TRBV19	TRBJ1-5	17	TGTGCCAGTAGTATGGCGACAGGGGCGAAGGGCAATCAGCCCCAGCATTTT	CASSMATGAKGNQPQHF
NA	NA	TRBV6-5	TRBJ1-2	12	TGTGCCAGCGCAGGGTCCCTATATGGCTACACCTTC	CASAGSLYGYTF
TRBD1	NA	TRBV4-1	TRBJ1-1	18	TGCGCCAGCAGCATAAGAAGTATAGACAGGGTTCCCAACACTGAAGCTTTCTTT	CASSIRSIDRVPNTEAFF
NA	few	TRBV5-6	TRBJ1-6	15	TGTGCCAGCAGCTTTGCGGCAGGGTATAATTCACCCCTCCACTTT	CASSFAAGYNSPLHF
NA	NA	TRBV10-3	TRBJ1-2	15	TGTGCCATCAAGGCAGGGCCCCCCGAATCCTATGGCTACACCTTC	CAIKAGPPESYGYTF
NA	once	TRBV12-3/TRBV12-4	TRBJ1-1	11	TGTGCCACCTCGGCGGGTTTAGGAGCTTTCTTT	CATSAGLGAFF
NA	NA	TRBV7-9	TRBJ1-3	13	TGTGCCAGCAGCCTCGGGACTACTAGCACCATATATTTT	CASSLGTTSTIYF
NA	NA	TRBV6-5	TRBJ1-3	14	TGTGCCAGCAGTTACGTAGCCTCTGGAAACACCATATATTTT	CASSYVASGNTIYF
NA	NA	TRBV6-5	TRBJ1-2	13	TGTGCCAGCGAGGTGGCAGCCCGCTATGGCTACACCTTC	CASEVAARYGYTF
NA	NA	TRBV11-2	TRBJ2-1	13	TGTGCCAGCAGCTCATCGGGGAGCAATGAGCAGTTCTTC	CASSSSGSNEQFF
NA	NA	TRBV24-1	TRBJ2-1	15	TGTGCCACCAGTGATTTGTCCAGGCCCGAGAATGAGCAGTTCTTC	CATSDLSRPENEQFF
NA	NA	TRBV10-3	TRBJ2-2	14	TGTGCCATCAGTTCTATTGGCAGGGACGGGGAGCTGTTTTTT	CAISSIGRDGELFF
TRBD2	once	TRBV3-1/TRBV3-2	TRBJ2-1	16	TGTGCCAGCAGCCGAACTAGCGGGGGGCATTACAATGAGCAGTTCTTC	CASSRTSGGHYNEQFF
TRBD1	NA	TRBV6-2/TRBV6-3	TRBJ1-5	15	TGTGCCAGCAGCCGTCAGGGGGCTGGCAATCAGCCCCAGCATTTT	CASSRQGAGNQPQHF
NA	NA	TRBV6-2/TRBV6-3	TRBJ1-2	14	TGTGCCAGCAGTTATGCAGGGTCGGTCTATGGCTACACCTTC	CASSYAGSVYGYTF
NA	NA	TRBV27	TRBJ1-1	15	TGTGCCAGCAGTTTAAAGTGGAGTCTGAACACTGAAGCTTTCTTT	CASSLKWSLNTEAFF
TRBD1	NA	TRBV5-4	TRBJ1-1	15	TGTGCCAGCAGCTTGCGGACAGGGGGGAACACTGAAGCTTTCTTT	CASSLRTGGNTEAFF
TRBD1	NA	TRBV11-2	TRBJ1-1	14	TGTGCCAGCAGCCCCGGGACAGCGAACACTGAAGCTTTCTTT	CASSPGTANTEAFF
NA	few	TRBV29-1	TRBJ2-5	12	TGCAGCGTTGACAGGGTACAAGAGACCCAGTACTTC	CSVDRVQETQYF
TRBD1	NA	TRBV5-1	TRBJ2-2	15	TGCGCCAGCAGCCAGGGGACAGCGAACACCGGGGAGCTGTTTTTT	CASSQGTANTGELFF
NA	NA	TRBV11-2	TRBJ2-6	16	TGTGCCAGCAGCTCTCCCGGGGTATCTGGGGCCAACGTCCTGACTTTC	CASSSPGVSGANVLTF
TRBD2	NA	TRBV4-3	TRBJ2-7	15	TGCGCCAGCAGCCCGTCGACTAGCGTGGATTACGAGCAGTACTTC	CASSPSTSVDYEQYF
NA	NA	TRBV11-2	TRBJ2-1	15	TGTGCCAGCAGCTTATCCGGCGGTTACCTCAATGAGCAGTTCTTC	CASSLSGGYLNEQFF